This passage covers 3 T cell receptor beta chains from one sample sequenced in a study of T cells after yellow fever vaccination (dated by TCRdb to between 2018 and 2021). The treatment or condition label of this sample denotes: live attenuated yellow fever vaccine strain. Library preparation was by 5' RACE. The instrument given in TCRdb is Illumina NovaSeq 6000. Starting from the raw public reads, TCRdb applied fastp trimming at Q25, assembled clones with MiXCR and retained in-frame beta chains. A single entry per CDR3 protein holds the most common genes and DNA from its merged rows. The sample table lists hundreds of thousands of distinct CDR3 sequences, about 4% of them with a count of one. Clones ranked in the top ten supply 20% to 25% of the sample. Sample: PBMCs, taken 5 days after the yellow fever booster vaccination. All receptors come from a man aged 18 to 30 who received the YFV17D yellow fever vaccine.

This clonotype appeared many times. The gene calls are TRBV5-1 and TRBJ1-4; 10 bases are shared with TRBD1. The V gene end was trimmed by 4 bases and the J gene end by 6 bases; junction bases not matched to a gene: 3. Germline V gives CDR1 SGHRS, CDR2 YFSETQ. The CDR3 runs 14 residues. The CDR3 region is CASSLDRGYEKLFF. The CDR3 DNA reads as TGCGCCAGCAGCCTGGACAGGGGGTATGAAAAACTGTTTTTT.

The V call is TRBV2, the J call TRBJ2-2, with TRBD2 matching 8 bases. The CDR3 runs to 17 residues. The V and J ends lost 4 bases and 0 bases, in that order; junction bases with no gene match: 7. CDR1 is SNHLY and CDR2 is FYNNEI in the germline V gene. CDR3 in DNA: TGTGCCAGCAGTGCGAGCTTAGCGGGACCGAACACCGGGGAGCTGTTTTTT. Amino acid sequence: CASSASLAGPNTGELFF.

This clonotype was counted a few times. The chain carries TRBV9 and TRBJ2-1; D may be TRBD2 (5 bases). Germline lookup yields CDR1 SGDLS and CDR2 YYNGEE. The germline V and J ends were trimmed by 0 bases and 9 bases, with 13 bases remaining between them. CDR3 size: 14 residues. The CDR3: CASSVVGFRGEQFF. CDR3 nucleotide sequence: TGTGCCAGCAGCGTAGTCGGCTTCCGGGGTGAGCAGTTCTTC.